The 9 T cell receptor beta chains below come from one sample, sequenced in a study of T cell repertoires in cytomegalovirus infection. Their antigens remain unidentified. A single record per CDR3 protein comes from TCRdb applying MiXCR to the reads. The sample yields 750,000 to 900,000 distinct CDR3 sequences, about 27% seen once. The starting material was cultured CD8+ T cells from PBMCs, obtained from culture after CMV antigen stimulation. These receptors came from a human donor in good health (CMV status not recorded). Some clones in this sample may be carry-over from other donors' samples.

The CDR3 nucleotides are TGCGCCAGCAGCCATGGAACCTACGTGGATCAGCCCCAGCATTTT. Protein product: CASSHGTYVDQPQHF. The chain joins TRBV4-1 to TRBJ1-5, with D hard to call. The CDR3 extends over 15 amino acids. CDR1 is MGHRA, CDR2 YSYEKL, per germline. Trimming shortened V by 3 bases and J by 5 bases, and 14 bases separated the two germline ends.

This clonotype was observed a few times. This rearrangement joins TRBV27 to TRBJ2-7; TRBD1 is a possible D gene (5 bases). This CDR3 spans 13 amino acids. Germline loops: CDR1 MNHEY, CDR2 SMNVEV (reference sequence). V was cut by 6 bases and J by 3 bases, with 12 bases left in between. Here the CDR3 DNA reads TGTGCCAGCAGCCAGGGCTACCTCTACGAGCAGTACGTC. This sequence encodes CASSQGYLYEQYV.

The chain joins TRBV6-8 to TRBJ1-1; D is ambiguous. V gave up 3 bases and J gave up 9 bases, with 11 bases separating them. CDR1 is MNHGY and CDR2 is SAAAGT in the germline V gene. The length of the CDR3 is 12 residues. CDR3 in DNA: TGTGCCAGCAGTTATTCCAGAATCAAAGCTTTCTTT. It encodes CASSYSRIKAFF.

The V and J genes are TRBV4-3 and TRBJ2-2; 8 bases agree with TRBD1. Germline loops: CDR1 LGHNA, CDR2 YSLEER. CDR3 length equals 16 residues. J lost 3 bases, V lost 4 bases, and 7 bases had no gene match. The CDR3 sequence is CASSPGTGLYTGELFF. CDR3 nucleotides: TGCGCCAGCAGCCCCGGGACAGGCTTATACACCGGGGAGCTGTTTTTT.

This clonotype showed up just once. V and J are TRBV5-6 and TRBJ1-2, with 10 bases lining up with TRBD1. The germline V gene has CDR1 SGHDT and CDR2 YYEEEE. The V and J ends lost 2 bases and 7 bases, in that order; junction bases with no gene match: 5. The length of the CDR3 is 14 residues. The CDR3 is CASSFGQGVIGYTF. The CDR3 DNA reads TGTGCCAGCAGCTTCGGACAGGGGGTTATTGGCTACACCTTC.

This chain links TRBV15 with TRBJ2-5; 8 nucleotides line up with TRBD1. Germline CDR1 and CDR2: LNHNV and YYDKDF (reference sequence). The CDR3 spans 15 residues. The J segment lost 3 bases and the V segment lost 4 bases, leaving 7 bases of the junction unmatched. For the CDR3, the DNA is TGTGCCACCAGCAACCCCCGGGACAGGAAAGAGACCCAGTACTTC. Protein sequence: CATSNPRDRKETQYF.

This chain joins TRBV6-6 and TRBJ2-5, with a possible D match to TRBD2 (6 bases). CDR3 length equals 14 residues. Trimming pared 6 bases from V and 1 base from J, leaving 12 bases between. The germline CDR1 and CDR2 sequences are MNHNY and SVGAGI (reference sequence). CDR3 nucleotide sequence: TGTGCCAGCAGCCACTCGGGGGTCCAAGAGACCCAGTACTTC. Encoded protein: CASSHSGVQETQYF.

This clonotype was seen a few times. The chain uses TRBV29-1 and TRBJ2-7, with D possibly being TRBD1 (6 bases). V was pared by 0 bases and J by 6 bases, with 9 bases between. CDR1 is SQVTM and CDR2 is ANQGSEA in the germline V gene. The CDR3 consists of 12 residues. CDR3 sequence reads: CSVEDQGGEQYV. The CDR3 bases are TGCAGCGTTGAAGATCAAGGGGGCGAGCAGTACGTC.

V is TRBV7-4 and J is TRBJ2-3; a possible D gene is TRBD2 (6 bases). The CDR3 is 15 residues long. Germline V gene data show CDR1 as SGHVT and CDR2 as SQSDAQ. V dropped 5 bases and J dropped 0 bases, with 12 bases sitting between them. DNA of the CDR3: TGTGCCAGCAGCCTCCGGGGGTCCAGCACAGATACGCAGTATTTT. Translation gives CASSLRGSSTDTQYF.